The present entry profiles one T cell receptor (beta chain) with its context. This entry is derived from a study of blood T cell repertoires in COVID-19. Here immunoSEQ multiplex PCR was the method, and the copy in TCRdb shows in-frame clones only, minus some. The sample includes more than 150,000 clones, approximately 88% seen only once; the top ten take 2.9%. Germline-derived CDR1 and CDR2 are SGHTA and FQGNSA. Trimming removed 5 bases from V and 4 bases from J; junction bases left unmatched: 3. The CDR3 runs to 14 residues. The chain couples TRBV7-2 to TRBJ1-5; 9 bases agree with TRBD1. Specimen: peripheral blood. The source of this sequence is a woman in her sixties or seventies with acute or convalescent COVID-19. The chain's CDR3 is CASSAGTGNQPQHF. CDR3 DNA sequence: TGTGCCAGCAGCGCCGGGACAGGGAATCAGCCCCAGCATTTT.